This T cell receptor (beta chain) was identified during a study of shared T cell receptors in the human thymus. Assay used: immunoSEQ multiplex PCR; TCRdb lists only in-frame clones, some missing. The sample records over 450,000 clones, around 78% being singletons. Germline CDR1 reads MNHEY; CDR2 reads SMNVEV (reference sequence). The V end lost 1 base, the J end lost 6 bases, and 16 bases lay between the germline ends. The CDR3 is 15 amino acids. These same records also appear under a second study, on human thymus T cells. That study adds: Thymus pieces cut out during corrective heart surgery were the tissue that was used.

The sample comprised thymocytes. The chain recombines TRBV27 with TRBJ2-7; possibly TRBD2 for D (6 bases). This receptor was taken from a boy younger than two with a congenital heart defect. CDR3: CASSLWGGLAREQYF. CDR3 coding DNA: TGTGCCAGCAGTTTATGGGGAGGACTCGCCCGCGAGCAGTACTTC.